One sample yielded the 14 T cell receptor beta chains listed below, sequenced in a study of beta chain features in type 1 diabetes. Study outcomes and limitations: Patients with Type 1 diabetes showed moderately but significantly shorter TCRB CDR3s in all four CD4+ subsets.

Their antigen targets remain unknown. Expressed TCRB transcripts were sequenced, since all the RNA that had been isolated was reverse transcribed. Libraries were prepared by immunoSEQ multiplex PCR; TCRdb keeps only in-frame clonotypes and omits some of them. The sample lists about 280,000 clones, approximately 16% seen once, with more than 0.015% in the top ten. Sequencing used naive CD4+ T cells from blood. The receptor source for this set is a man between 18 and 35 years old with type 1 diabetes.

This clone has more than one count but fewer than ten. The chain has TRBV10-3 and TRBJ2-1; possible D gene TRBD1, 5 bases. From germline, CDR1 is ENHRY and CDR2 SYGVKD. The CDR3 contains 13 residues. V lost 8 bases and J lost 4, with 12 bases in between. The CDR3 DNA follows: TGTGCCATCCAGGGCCCAGAATACAATGAGCAGTTCTTC. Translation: CAIQGPEYNEQFF.

The CDR3 sequence is CASRDRAAYNSPLHF. The CDR3 coding sequence is TGTGCCAGCAGGGACAGGGCAGCCTATAATTCACCCCTCCACTTT. The rearrangement uses TRBV7-2 and TRBJ1-6; TRBD1 aligns across 8 bases. CDR3 size: 15 residues. The germline gives CDR1 SGHTA, CDR2 FQGNSA. Germline trimming cut 6 bases from V and 2 bases from J; bases unmatched to any gene: 3.

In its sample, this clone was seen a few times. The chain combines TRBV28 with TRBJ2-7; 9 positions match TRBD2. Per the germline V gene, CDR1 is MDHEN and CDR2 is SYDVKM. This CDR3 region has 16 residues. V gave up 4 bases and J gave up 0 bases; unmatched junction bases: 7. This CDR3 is CASSSPGLASSYEQYF. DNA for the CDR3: TGTGCCAGCAGTTCCCCAGGACTAGCGAGCTCCTACGAGCAGTACTTC.

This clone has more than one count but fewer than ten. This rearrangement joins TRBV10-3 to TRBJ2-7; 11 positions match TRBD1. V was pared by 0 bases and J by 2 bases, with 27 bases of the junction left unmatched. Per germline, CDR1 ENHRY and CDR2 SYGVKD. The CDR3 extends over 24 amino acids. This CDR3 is CAISESTGQGGLNNPGGKPYEQYF. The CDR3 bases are TGTGCCATCAGTGAGTCCACGGGACAGGGGGGCCTAAATAACCCGGGAGGCAAACCCTACGAGCAGTACTTC.

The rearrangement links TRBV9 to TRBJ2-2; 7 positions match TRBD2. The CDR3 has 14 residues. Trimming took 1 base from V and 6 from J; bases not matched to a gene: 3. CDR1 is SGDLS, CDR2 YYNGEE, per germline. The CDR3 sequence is CASSVRLASGELFF. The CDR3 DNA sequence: TGTGCCAGCAGCGTACGACTAGCCTCCGGGGAGCTGTTTTTT. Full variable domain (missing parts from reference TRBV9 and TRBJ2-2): DSGVTQTPKHLITATGQRVTLRCSPRSGDLSVYWYQQSLDQGLQFLIQYYNGEERAKGNILERFSAQQFPDLHSELNLSSLELGDSALYFCASSVRLASGELFFGEGSRLTVL.

CDR3 DNA: TGCGCCAGCAGCACCTACACAGGGGGCGACGCAGATACGCAGTATTTT. Amino acids: CASSTYTGGDADTQYF. The chain recombines TRBV5-1 with TRBJ2-3; 9 bases are a match to TRBD1. CDR3 length: 16 amino acids. V shed 4 bases and J 4 bases; nucleotides not matched to a gene: 10. Per germline, CDR1 SGHRS and CDR2 YFSETQ.

This CDR3 is CASRLAGRTDTQYF. CDR3 coding DNA: TGTGCCAGCAGACTAGCCGGGCGCACAGATACGCAGTATTTT. This rearrangement joins TRBV6-5 to TRBJ2-3, with D possibly matching TRBD2 (6 bases). Germline loops: CDR1 MNHEY, CDR2 SVGAGI. V lost 6 bases and J lost 1, with 11 bases in between. The CDR3 loop spans 14 amino acids.

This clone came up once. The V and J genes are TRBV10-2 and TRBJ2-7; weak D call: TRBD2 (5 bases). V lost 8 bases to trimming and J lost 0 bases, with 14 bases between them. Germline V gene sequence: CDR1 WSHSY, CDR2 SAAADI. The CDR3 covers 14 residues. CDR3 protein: CASGGWESSYEQYF. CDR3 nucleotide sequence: TGCGCCAGCGGAGGTTGGGAGAGCTCCTACGAGCAGTACTTC.

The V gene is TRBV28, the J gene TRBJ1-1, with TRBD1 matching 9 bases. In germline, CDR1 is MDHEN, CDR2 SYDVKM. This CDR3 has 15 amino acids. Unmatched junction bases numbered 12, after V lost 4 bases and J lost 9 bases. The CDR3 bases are TGTGCCAGCAGTTACACAGACCACAGGGGGCGAAAAGCTTTCTTT. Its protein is CASSYTDHRGRKAFF.

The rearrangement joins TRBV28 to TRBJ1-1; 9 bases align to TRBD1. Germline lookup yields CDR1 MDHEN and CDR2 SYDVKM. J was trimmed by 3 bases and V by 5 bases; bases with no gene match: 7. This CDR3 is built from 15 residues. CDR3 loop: CASSPPTGGHTEAFF. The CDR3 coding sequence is TGTGCCAGCAGTCCTCCGACAGGGGGGCACACTGAAGCTTTCTTT.

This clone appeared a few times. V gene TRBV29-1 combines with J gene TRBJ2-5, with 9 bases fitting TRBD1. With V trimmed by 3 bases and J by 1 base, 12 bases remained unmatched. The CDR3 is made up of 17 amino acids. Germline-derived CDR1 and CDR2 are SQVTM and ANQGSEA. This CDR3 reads CSVEGQGTTNIQETQYF. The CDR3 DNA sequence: TGCAGCGTTGAGGGACAGGGCACCACCAATATCCAAGAGACCCAGTACTTC.

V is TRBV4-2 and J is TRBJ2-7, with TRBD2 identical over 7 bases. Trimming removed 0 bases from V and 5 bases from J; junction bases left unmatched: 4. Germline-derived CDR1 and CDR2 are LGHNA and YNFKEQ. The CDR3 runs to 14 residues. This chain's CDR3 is CASSQDRLAHEQYF. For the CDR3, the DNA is TGTGCCAGCAGCCAAGATAGACTAGCTCACGAGCAGTACTTC.

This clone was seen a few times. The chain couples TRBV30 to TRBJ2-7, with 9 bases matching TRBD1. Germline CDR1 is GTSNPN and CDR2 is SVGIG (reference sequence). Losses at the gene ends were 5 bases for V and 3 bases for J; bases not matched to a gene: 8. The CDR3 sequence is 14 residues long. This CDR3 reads CAWEPGQGGYEQYF. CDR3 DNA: TGTGCCTGGGAGCCGGGACAGGGCGGCTACGAGCAGTACTTC.

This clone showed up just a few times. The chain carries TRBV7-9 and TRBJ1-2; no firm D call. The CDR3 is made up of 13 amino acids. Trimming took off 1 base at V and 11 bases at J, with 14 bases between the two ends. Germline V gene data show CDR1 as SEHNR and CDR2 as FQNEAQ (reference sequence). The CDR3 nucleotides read TGTGCCAGCAGCTTAGAGTTGGGCCCTCGGTACACCTTC. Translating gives CASSLELGPRYTF.